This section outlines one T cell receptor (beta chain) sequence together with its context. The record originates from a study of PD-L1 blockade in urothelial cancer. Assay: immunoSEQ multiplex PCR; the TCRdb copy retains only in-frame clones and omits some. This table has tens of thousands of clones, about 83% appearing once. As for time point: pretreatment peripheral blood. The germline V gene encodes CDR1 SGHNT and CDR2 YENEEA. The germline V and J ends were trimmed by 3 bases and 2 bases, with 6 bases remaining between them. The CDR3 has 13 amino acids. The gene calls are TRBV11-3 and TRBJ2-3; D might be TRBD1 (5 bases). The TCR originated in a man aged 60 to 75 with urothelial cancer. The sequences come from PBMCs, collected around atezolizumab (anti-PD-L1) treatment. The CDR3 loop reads CASSFRATDTQYF. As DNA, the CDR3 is TGTGCCAGCAGCTTCAGGGCCACAGATACGCAGTATTTT.